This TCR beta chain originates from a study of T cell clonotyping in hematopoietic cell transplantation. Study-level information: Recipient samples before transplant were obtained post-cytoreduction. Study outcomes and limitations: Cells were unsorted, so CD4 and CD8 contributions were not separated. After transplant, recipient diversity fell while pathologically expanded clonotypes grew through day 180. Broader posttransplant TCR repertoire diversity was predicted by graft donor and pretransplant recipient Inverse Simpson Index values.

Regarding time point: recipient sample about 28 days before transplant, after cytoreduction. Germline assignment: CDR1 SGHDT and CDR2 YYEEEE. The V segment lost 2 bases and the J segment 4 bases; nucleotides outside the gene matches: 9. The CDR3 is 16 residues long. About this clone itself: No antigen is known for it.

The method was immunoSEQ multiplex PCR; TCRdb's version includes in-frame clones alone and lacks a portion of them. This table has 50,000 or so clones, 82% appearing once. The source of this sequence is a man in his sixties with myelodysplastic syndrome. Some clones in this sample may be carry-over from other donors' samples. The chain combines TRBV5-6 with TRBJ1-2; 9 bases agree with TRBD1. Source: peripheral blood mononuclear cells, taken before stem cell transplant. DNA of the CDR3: TGTGCCAGCAGCTTATCCAACAGGGGGCGAGCCTATGGCTACACCTTC. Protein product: CASSLSNRGRAYGYTF.